The 14 T cell receptor beta chains presented below share a single source sample, sequenced in a study of T cell repertoires in cytomegalovirus infection. Their target antigens are unknown. In TCRdb, the reads were re-called with MiXCR into one record per CDR3 protein. Found here are roughly 800,000 distinct CDR3 sequences, 25% to 35% of them singletons; the top ten hold under 15%. The sample was cultured CD8+ T cells from PBMCs, taken from culture after CMV antigen stimulation. These TCRs come from a human donor in good health (CMV status not recorded). Some clones in this sample may be carry-over from other donors' samples.

This clonotype was counted ten times or more. The V call is TRBV7-6, the J call TRBJ2-2, with D unclear. This CDR3 has 15 amino acids. Per germline, CDR1 SGHVS and CDR2 FNYEAQ. V was pared by 1 base and J by 5 bases, with 11 bases between. CDR3 bases: TGTGCCAGCAGCTTAGGACCTTTGAATACCGGGGAGCTGTTTTTT. The encoded protein is CASSLGPLNTGELFF.

This clonotype showed up just a few times. The chain couples TRBV6-2 or TRBV6-3 to TRBJ2-2, with 14 bases matching TRBD2. V was clipped by 4 bases and J by 2 bases; unmatched bases: 6. This CDR3 has 18 residues. Germline CDR1 is MNHEY and CDR2 is SVGEGT. This chain's CDR3 is CASSLGLAGALNTGELFF. In DNA, the CDR3 is TGTGCCAGCAGTTTGGGACTAGCGGGGGCCTTAAACACCGGGGAGCTGTTTTTT.

V is TRBV12-5 and J is TRBJ1-2, with no clear D. Germline V gene lookup returns CDR1 LGHNT and CDR2 FRNRAP. This CDR3 has 13 amino acids. With 1 base removed from V and 2 bases from J, the gap between germline ends came to 5 bases. Here the CDR3 reads CASGLGQNYGYTF. The CDR3 DNA reads as TGTGCTAGTGGTTTGGGGCAGAACTATGGCTACACCTTC.

The gene calls are TRBV27 and TRBJ1-1; a possible D gene is TRBD1 (5 bases). V gave up 1 base and J gave up 2 bases, with 8 bases separating them. This CDR3 comprises 14 residues. Germline CDR1 MNHEY, CDR2 SMNVEV (reference sequence). This CDR3 reads CASSLWGGNTEAFF. The CDR3 bases are TGTGCCAGCAGTTTATGGGGCGGCAACACTGAAGCTTTCTTT.

This clonotype showed up many times. This chain joins TRBV7-6 and TRBJ2-1, with D hard to call. CDR1 SGHVS and CDR2 FNYEAQ come from the germline V gene. The CDR3 consists of 13 residues. V lost 8 bases, J lost 0 bases, and 8 bases lay in between. For the CDR3, the DNA is TGTGCCAGCCGGCACACCTCCTACAATGAGCAGTTCTTC. Translated: CASRHTSYNEQFF. The full variable domain, completed using reference TRBV7-6 and TRBJ2-1, is GAGVSQSPRYKVTKRGQDVALRCDPISGHVSLYWYRQALGQGPEFLTYFNYEAQQDKSGLPNDRFSAERPEGSISTLTIQRTEQRDSAMYRCASRHTSYNEQFFGPGTRLTVL.

This chain connects TRBV11-3 to TRBJ2-1, with 10 bases lining up with TRBD1. The CDR3 is 18 amino acids. V gave up 4 bases and J gave up 8 bases; unmatched junction bases: 17. Germline-derived CDR1 and CDR2 are SGHNT and YENEEA. The CDR3 sequence: CASSSSETGTGVIYEQFF. As DNA, the CDR3 is TGTGCCAGCAGCTCCTCAGAAACCGGGACAGGGGTTATCTATGAGCAGTTCTTC.

This clonotype came up many times. The chain couples TRBV11-3 to TRBJ2-3; 7 bases align to TRBD1. V shed 1 base and J 4 bases; nucleotides not matched to a gene: 5. Germline V gene lookup returns CDR1 SGHNT and CDR2 YENEEA. This CDR3 has 15 residues. The CDR3 sequence is CASSLGQGLSDTQYF. The CDR3 coding sequence is TGTGCCAGCAGCTTAGGACAGGGCCTTTCAGATACGCAGTATTTT.

V usage is TRBV9 and J usage is TRBJ2-3, with D perhaps TRBD2 (7 bases). Germline loops: CDR1 SGDLS, CDR2 YYNGEE. V was cut by 3 bases and J by 7 bases, with 18 bases left in between. The CDR3 loop spans 15 amino acids. For the CDR3, the DNA is TGTGCCAGCAGCGAGGGGGGGCTAGCTTGGAATACGCAGTATTTT. Residues: CASSEGGLAWNTQYF.

This clonotype has only a few counts. J is TRBJ1-6 and V is TRBV7-2, with 8 bases fitting TRBD1. J gave up 9 bases and V 5 bases, and 6 bases lay outside the gene matches. Per the germline V gene, CDR1 is SGHTA and CDR2 is FQGNSA. The CDR3 contains 14 residues. The CDR3 DNA reads TGTGCCAGCAGCCACCTAGGACAGGGTTCACCCCTCCACTTT. It is translated as CASSHLGQGSPLHF.

The chain couples TRBV7-6 to TRBJ2-5, with 8 bases fitting TRBD2. The CDR3 runs 16 residues. V lost 4 bases to trimming and J lost 5 bases; unmatched junction nucleotides: 12. Germline V gene lookup returns CDR1 SGHVS and CDR2 FNYEAQ. CDR3 nucleotide sequence: TGTGCCAGCAGCTCTAAGGTAGCGGGGACCTCGGAGACCCAGTACTTC. Encoded protein: CASSSKVAGTSETQYF.

This clonotype was counted a few times. V gene TRBV7-6 combines with J gene TRBJ2-1; D gene ambiguous. The germline gives CDR1 SGHVS, CDR2 FNYEAQ. Between the trimmed V and J ends, which lost 2 bases and 0 bases, there was a span of 14 bases. The CDR3 is 17 amino acids. The CDR3 loop reads CASSLSNPESSYNEQFF. The CDR3, as DNA: TGTGCCAGCAGCTTAAGCAACCCGGAGAGCTCCTACAATGAGCAGTTCTTC.

This clonotype turned up a few times. The gene calls are TRBV7-9 and TRBJ1-1, with D tentatively TRBD1 (5 bases). In germline, CDR1 is SEHNR, CDR2 FQNEAQ (reference sequence). Trimming pared 1 base from V and 4 bases from J, leaving 13 bases between. The length of the CDR3 is 15 residues. This CDR3 reads CASSLVGGRGTEAFF. DNA of the CDR3: TGTGCCAGCAGCTTAGTTGGGGGTCGGGGCACTGAAGCTTTCTTT.

The genes are TRBV7-6 and TRBJ2-3, with 8 nucleotides matching TRBD2. Germline V gene lookup returns CDR1 SGHVS and CDR2 FNYEAQ. The V and J ends lost 5 bases and 6 bases, in that order; junction bases with no gene match: 10. CDR3 length: 15 residues. The CDR3 DNA reads TGTGCCAGCAGCCTGAGCGAGCGGGGGTGGGATACGCAGTATTTT. Translated, it gives CASSLSERGWDTQYF.

This clonotype was counted at least ten times. This sequence joins TRBV12-3 or TRBV12-4 and TRBJ1-1, with D perhaps matching TRBD1 (5 bases). The CDR3 spans 12 residues. Trimming stripped 4 bases from V and 7 bases from J, with 10 bases between. The DNA of the CDR3 is TGTGCCAGCAGTTCGGGGGTAGTTGAAGCTTTCTTT. Translating it yields CASSSGVVEAFF.